The following is a TCR beta chain sequence with its context. What it recognizes is unknown. This specimen belongs to a study of shared clonotypes between healthy human individuals. Study context: Ranging from 18 to 49 in age, donors were a couple of women and a few men. Study-wide results and limits: Naive subsets tended to show greater estimated richness than memory subsets. Non-shared clonotypes had lower generation probabilities than clonotypes shared by all four sorted-subset donors.

CD8 memory was a combination that joined CD45RO+ cells with CCR7-negative CD45RA+ TemRA cells. The CDR3 loop spans 13 amino acids. The V gene lost 5 bases and the J gene lost 2 bases, with 10 bases spanning the gap. Per the germline V gene, CDR1 is SGHAT and CDR2 is FQDESV (reference sequence). Repertoires were generated with immunoSEQ multiplex PCR, while TCRdb's copy carries only in-frame clones and drops some. The data contain under 150,000 clones, around 73% of them singletons. The sequence derives from a woman in her thirties in good health. Specimen: memory CD8+ T cells sorted from blood. Noted subset: CD45RO+ cells pooled with CCR7-negative TemRA cells. The chain couples TRBV11-1 to TRBJ2-7; D ambiguous. The chain's CDR3 is CASSLHLAYEQYF. CDR3 in DNA: TGTGCCAGCAGCCTCCATTTGGCCTACGAGCAGTACTTC.